This T cell receptor (beta chain) stems from a study of blood T cells in healthy people across ages (dated by TCRdb to the mid-2010s). General notes on the study: In model experiments, template switching captured about one uniquely barcoded TCR beta cDNA molecule for every two T cells. The study measured age-related changes in TCR beta repertoire diversity using deep sequencing normalized with unique cDNA molecular identifiers. Donors of different ages were randomly distributed across sequencing lanes to avoid experimental bias. Two additional independent replicas of 1 million unique cDNA reads from the same blood draw were analyzed for two donors (one aged 18 to 30 and one aged 80 or older). Donors were grouped into four age groups: young (average roughly 17 years), middle-aged (under 40), aged (over 55) and long-lived (approximately 78). Overall study results and their limits: As age increased, observed TCR beta diversity per million T cells dropped in a roughly linear way, and a significant reduction was already evident by age 40. There was a strong correlation between observed TCR beta diversity and the percentage of naive T cells measured by flow cytometry. The long-lived group showed more naive CD4+ T cells, fewer expanded clones and increased TCR diversity than the aged group, suggesting age selection. Donor CMV infection status was unknown, potentially confounding age-related changes in expanded clonotypes. Estimates of total diversity based on one million sequenced T cells were considered lower bounds and underestimates. Conclusive comparison of naive and antigen-experienced compartments was prevented by the profiling of bulk unsorted PBMCs.

For this clonotype: Which antigen it targets is not known. This sequence may be a read error, since a much larger clone differs from it by one base.

Library preparation employed 5' RACE. Reads for this sample came from an Illumina HiSeq 2500. The second PCR ran for about 7 to 11 cycles and used a J-beta primer mix along with a sample-barcoded 5' primer. A template-switch 5' adaptor carrying 12 random nucleotides introduced a unique molecular identifier onto each TCR beta cDNA molecule. Each sample yielded at least 2.5 million CDR3-containing paired-end reads. The Mint cDNA synthesis kit, primed by a TRBC-specific oligonucleotide, was used to synthesize first-strand cDNA from all RNA. After uracil-DNA glycosylase treatment, a first 18-cycle PCR used universal primers M1SS and BC2_uni_R on all cDNA. As for the original processing: For normalization, 1 million high-quality reads were randomly selected from each sample, with every read carrying a distinct molecular identifier. Reads with shared molecular identifiers were discarded instead of being binned into consensus sequences. CDR3 identification, clonotype clustering and error correction used MiTCR with a Q25 quality threshold and the strictest error-elimination algorithm. Lower-bound total TCR beta diversity was estimated with a nonparametric unseen species model using Euler transformation. Clones were called with MiXCR by TCRdb after fastp trimmed the public reads at Q25, and only in-frame beta chains were retained. Each entry merges the rows of one CDR3 protein and shows their most common DNA and genes. In this record, the V and J calls reflect TCRdb's handling and not the investigators' own analysis. The sample table holds hundreds of thousands of distinct CDR3 sequences, of which 49% were seen once. The ten biggest clones cover around 32% of the sample.

The donors were roughly 40 Caucasian individuals from Russia, aged roughly 6 to 100 years, who were systemically healthy. Each donor gave approximately 10 milliliters of peripheral blood, collected into EDTA-treated Vacutainer tubes. Ficoll-Paque density-gradient centrifugation was used to isolate PBMCs, with at least 6 million per sample. Total RNA was extracted from PBMCs with Trizol reagent, with at least 5.5 micrograms obtained per sample. The percentages of naive CD45RAhigh/CD27high T cells were determined by flow cytometry on a PBMC aliquot from every donor. The sequenced material came from blood. The source of this sequence is a woman aged 60-75 years in good health.

The encoded CDR3 is CSGATSGRDGEQYF. The nucleotides are TGCAGCGGCGCGACTAGCGGGAGGGATGGCGAGCAGTACTTC. Recombination linked TRBV29-1 to TRBJ2-7; 14 middle bases align to TRBD2. The CDR3 contains 14 residues, cysteine and phenylalanine counted. Kept here is only the CDR3 DNA, which spans 42 bases and is read in frame from base 1. According to the germline V gene, CDR1 reads SQVTM and CDR2 reads ANQGSEA. The germline V and J ends show losses of 7 bases and 6 bases respectively, and no gene match explains 8 bases of the junction.